The sequence of this T cell receptor (beta chain) was determined in a study of T cell repertoires in cytomegalovirus infection (dated by TCRdb to the late 2010s). For the study in its entirety: The peptide stimulations were aimed at well-studied HLA-B-restricted epitopes as well as recently identified HLA-C-restricted CMV epitopes, whose presentation resists viral immunomodulation. Donor HLA type was relevant to the analysis, as public TCR beta signatures indicated carriage of CMV infection together with the matching HLA type.

TCRdb lists the instrument as Illumina HiSeq 1500. Starting from the raw public reads, TCRdb applied fastp trimming at Q25, assembled clones with MiXCR and retained in-frame beta chains. Duplicate CDR3 protein sequences are folded into a single record with the most common DNA and genes. In this sample the table shows some 920,000 distinct CDR3 sequences, approximately 30% of which occur a single time. The top ten constitute 10% to 15% of the sample. Spanning cysteine to phenylalanine, the CDR3 consists of 14 amino acids. Here the CDR3 DNA is all that survives: 42 bases in frame from base 1. The germline V gene (reference sequence) gives CDR1 as SSHAT and CDR2 as FNYEAQ. Regarding this clonotype: Its antigen remains undetermined. Relative to the germline gene, one junction end is altered; a read error may explain this.

The treatment or condition label for this specimen denotes: in vitro stimulation with specific CMV peptide epitopes to enrich CMV-specific T cells. General findings and caveats noted by the study authors: The ex vivo response was dominated by HLA-C-restricted CMV-specific TCR beta clonotypes, and the single most frequent clonotype in two of eight donors was supplied by these HLA-C-restricted clonotypes. In both this cohort and an independent approximately 370-donor cohort, the cumulative frequency of public TCR beta family members distinguished carriers of CMV infection plus the relevant HLA type.

This receptor chain uses TRBV7-7 and TRBJ1-3, with a weak D call of TRBD1 (5 bases match). This TCR was recovered from a human donor in good health (CMV status not recorded). Some clones in this sample may be carry-over from other donors' samples. The specimen comprised cultured CD8+ T cells from PBMCs, sampled from culture after CMV antigen stimulation. The CDR3 has the sequence CASSPTAFGNTIYF. The sequence in DNA is TGTGCTAGCAGCCCGACAGCTTTCGGAAACACCATATATTTT.